Presented here are 21 T cell receptor beta chains from one specimen sequenced in a study of cytomegalovirus exposure and HLA in healthy donors. Profiling relied on immunoSEQ multiplex PCR, and the TCRdb table lists in-frame clones only, not all of them. The data hold 280,000 or so clones, with roughly 90% observed a single time. The source material was PBMCs. The source is a woman aged 18-29 years in good health and CMV-seronegative.

The CDR3 nucleotides are TGTGCCAGCAGCGCCGGGACAGATAATCAGCCCCAGCATTTT. Translated, it gives CASSAGTDNQPQHF. The chain carries TRBV9 and TRBJ1-5; 7 nucleotides line up with TRBD1. Trimming at V came to 3 bases and at J to 4 bases, leaving 4 bases not matched to a gene. This CDR3 is 14 amino acids long. CDR1 SGDLS and CDR2 YYNGEE come from the germline V gene.

The CDR3 bases are TGCGCCAGCAGCCAAGACCCTAGCGGAGCCTACGAGCAGTACTTC. Amino acids: CASSQDPSGAYEQYF. J is TRBJ2-7 and V is TRBV4-3; 7 nucleotides match TRBD2. The germline V gene encodes CDR1 LGHNA and CDR2 YSLEER. Germline trimming cut 0 bases from V and 2 bases from J; bases unmatched to any gene: 4. The CDR3 runs to 15 residues.

The V call is TRBV28, the J call TRBJ1-2; D uncertain. Trimming cost V 3 bases and J 1 base, with 15 bases left between them. The V gene's germline CDR1 is MDHEN and CDR2 SYDVKM. This CDR3 contains 16 residues. The CDR3 coding sequence is TGTGCCAGCAGTTTCGGTGCAGTTCCGGGTAACTATGGCTACACCTTC. Residues: CASSFGAVPGNYGYTF.

The chain has TRBV6-1 and TRBJ2-7, with 9 bases matching TRBD1. CDR1 and CDR2 (germline): MNHNS, SASEGT. This CDR3 is 15 amino acids long. V was clipped by 5 bases and J by 2 bases; unmatched bases: 7. CDR3 bases: TGTGCCAGCAGTAGACCCGGGACAGGGACCTACGAGCAGTACTTC. Its protein product is CASSRPGTGTYEQYF.

J is TRBJ2-3 and V is TRBV13; D gene unclear. This CDR3 is built from 14 residues. Germline V gene data show CDR1 as PRHDT and CDR2 as FYEKMQ (reference sequence). V lost 2 bases to trimming and J lost 1 base, with 7 bases between them. CDR3: CASSLYLGTDTQYF. CDR3 DNA: TGTGCCAGCAGCTTATACCTAGGCACAGATACGCAGTATTTT.

This chain connects TRBV2 to TRBJ2-2; TRBD2 agrees at 10 bases. The germline V gene encodes CDR1 SNHLY and CDR2 FYNNEI. Germline trimming cut 7 bases from V and 4 bases from J; bases unmatched to any gene: 21. This CDR3 region has 20 residues. The CDR3 DNA reads TGTGCCAGCATGGCGTTTTTGCGGGCTAGCGGGAGTCGGGTCACCGGGGAGCTGTTTTTT. It encodes CASMAFLRASGSRVTGELFF.

The chain employs TRBV9 and TRBJ2-7; possible D gene TRBD1, 6 bases. CDR1 and CDR2 (germline): SGDLS, YYNGEE. The CDR3 covers 14 residues. Trimming left V 4 bases short and J 1 base short, with 12 bases between. CDR3 sequence (DNA): TGTGCCAGCAGCCCCCTGACAGGTTCCTACGAGCAGTACTTC. This codes for CASSPLTGSYEQYF.

On this clone itself: The same CDR3 is also encoded by other DNA sequences in this sample. This chain links TRBV11-2 with TRBJ2-7; possible D gene TRBD1, 6 bases. CDR1 and CDR2 (germline): SGHAT, FQNNGV. With 3 bases removed from V and 0 bases from J, the gap between germline ends came to 6 bases. CDR3 length equals 13 residues. The CDR3 DNA is TGTGCCAGCAGCTTGGGGGCCTCCTACGAGCAGTACTTC. Its protein is CASSLGASYEQYF.

Only a few counts were recorded for this clone. This rearrangement joins TRBV25-1 to TRBJ2-6; D is uncertain. CDR3 length equals 16 residues. The V end was cut by 2 bases, the J end by 1 base, with 9 bases between. Germline CDR1 and CDR2: MGHDK and SYGVNS. The CDR3 sequence is CASSEGAGSGANVLTF. In DNA form, the CDR3 reads TGTGCCAGCAGTGAAGGTGCAGGTTCTGGGGCCAACGTCCTGACTTTC.

The V gene is TRBV6-5, the J gene TRBJ1-2; tentatively, D is TRBD1 (6 bases). The CDR3 loop spans 14 amino acids. The germline CDR1 and CDR2 sequences are MNHEY and SVGAGI. Trimming pared 0 bases from V and 7 bases from J, leaving 12 bases between. The CDR3 nucleotides are TGTGCCAGCAGTTACTCGAGGGCCAGGGGTGGCTACACCTTC. Translated: CASSYSRARGGYTF.

The V gene is TRBV28, the J gene TRBJ2-7, with 8 positions matching TRBD1. CDR1 is MDHEN and CDR2 is SYDVKM in the germline V gene. This CDR3 contains 14 residues. Trimming at V came to 5 bases and at J to 4 bases, leaving 7 bases not matched to a gene. CDR3 DNA: TGTGCCAGCAGTCCGGGACAGGAGGTTTACGAGCAGTACTTC. Amino acids: CASSPGQEVYEQYF.

The chain is built from TRBV30 and TRBJ2-3; 11 nucleotides line up with TRBD2. Germline CDR1 and CDR2: GTSNPN and SVGIG (reference sequence). The CDR3 runs to 16 residues. J was trimmed by 9 bases and V by 4 bases; bases with no gene match: 15. CDR3 amino acids: CAWTQGTSGSGSTQYF. CDR3 bases: TGTGCCTGGACCCAAGGAACTAGCGGGAGTGGGTCCACGCAGTATTTT.

In DNA form, the CDR3 reads TGCGCCAGCAGTAACTCACAGGGGATTTACGAGCAGTACTTC. As protein: CASSNSQGIYEQYF. The chain joins TRBV10-1 to TRBJ2-7; 7 bases are a match to TRBD1. Per germline, CDR1 WNHNN and CDR2 SYGVQD (reference sequence). J was trimmed by 4 bases and V by 5 bases; bases with no gene match: 8. This CDR3 is 14 amino acids long.

This chain joins TRBV28 and TRBJ1-6, with 8 nucleotides matching TRBD1. This CDR3 has 11 residues. CDR1 is MDHEN, CDR2 SYDVKM, per germline. DNA of the CDR3: TGTCCCCAGGGGGCAGGTTCACCCCTCCACTTT. Translating gives CPQGAGSPLHF.

V usage is TRBV21-1 and J usage is TRBJ2-5; the table names TRBD1, a call not compared with the DNA. TRBV21-1 is labeled a pseudogene. The CDR3 extends over 14 amino acids. The CDR3 nucleotides read TGTGCCAGCAGCAAGGGGGACAGGGGGGAGACCCAGTACTTC. It codes for CASSKGDRGETQYF.

The chain employs TRBV5-4 and TRBJ2-1, with TRBD2 as a possible D gene (5 bases). With 0 bases removed from V and 1 base from J, the gap between germline ends came to 8 bases. This CDR3 comprises 15 residues. Germline CDR1 is SGHNT and CDR2 is YYREEE (reference sequence). The CDR3 protein is CASSLASGSYNEQFF. Here the CDR3 DNA reads TGTGCCAGCAGCTTGGCCAGCGGATCCTACAATGAGCAGTTCTTC.

The V call is TRBV2, the J call TRBJ2-3; TRBD2 matches 7 bases. J was trimmed by 9 bases and V by 5 bases; bases with no gene match: 14. The CDR3 runs 15 residues. Germline CDR1 is SNHLY and CDR2 is FYNNEI. The CDR3: CASSFQRDSFSTQYF. The CDR3 DNA follows: TGTGCCAGCAGTTTCCAGCGGGACTCCTTCAGCACGCAGTATTTT. The full variable domain, completed using reference TRBV2 and TRBJ2-3, is EPEVTQTPSHQVTQMGQEVILRCVPISNHLYFYWYRQILGQKVEFLVSFYNNEISEKSEIFDDQFSVERPDGSNFTLKIRSTKLEDSAMYFCASSFQRDSFSTQYFGPGTRLTVL.

V gene TRBV6-4 combines with J gene TRBJ2-3; unclear D gene. V lost 2 bases and J lost 1, with 4 bases in between. Germline V gene sequence: CDR1 MRHNA, CDR2 SNTAGT. This CDR3 comprises 13 residues. The CDR3 spells CASSDLRTDTQYF. The CDR3 DNA reads as TGTGCCAGCAGTGACCTTCGCACAGATACGCAGTATTTT.

The chain joins TRBV29-1 to TRBJ2-3; 8 positions agree with TRBD1. Trimming cost V 3 bases and J 5 bases; bases outside gene matches: 7. Per the germline V gene, CDR1 is SQVTM and CDR2 is ANQGSEA. The CDR3 loop spans 14 amino acids. CDR3 DNA sequence: TGCAGCGTTGACCGGACAGGGTCCGGAGATACGCAGTATTTT. Translating gives CSVDRTGSGDTQYF.

The chain carries TRBV9 and TRBJ2-2; TRBD2 agrees at 7 bases. J gave up 5 bases and V 3 bases, and 7 bases lay outside the gene matches. The CDR3 contains 15 residues. Germline CDR1 reads SGDLS; CDR2 reads YYNGEE. The DNA for the CDR3 is TGTGCCAGCAGCGGAACCGGGACTATAACCGGGGAGCTGTTTTTT. It encodes CASSGTGTITGELFF.

The chain combines TRBV19 with TRBJ1-2, with 7 bases aligning to TRBD1. The CDR3 runs to 15 residues. V shed 4 bases, J shed 8 bases, and the junction held 13 bases outside the gene matches. CDR1 and CDR2 (germline): LNHDA, SQIVND (reference sequence). The CDR3 DNA reads TGTGCCAGTAGTACCCCCATCCTAGGGGGCAGAGGCTACACCTTC. It codes for CASSTPILGGRGYTF. The full variable domain, its missing parts supplied by reference TRBV19 and TRBJ1-2, is DGGITQSPKYLFRKEGQNVTLSCEQNLNHDAMYWYRQDPGQGLRLIYYSQIVNDFQKGDIAEGYSVSREKKESFPLTVTSAQKNPTAFYLCASSTPILGGRGYTFGSGTRLTVV.